This is a list of T cell receptor beta chains from one sample in a study of blood T cell repertoires in COVID-19. TCRdb's table, derived via immunoSEQ multiplex PCR, lists solely in-frame clones and lacks some. The table has about 74,000 clones, almost 90% seen once. Sequencing input: peripheral blood. These receptors all stem from a woman of 80 years or more with active or convalescent COVID-19. The CDR3 runs from the conserved cysteine through the conserved F or W. Clone sizes are given selectively: once, few, many, or a class where the clone is expanded.

V | size | CDR3
TRBV24-1 | once | CATSLGTGGAYNEQFF
TRBV7-9 | . | CASRPAGGTTGELFF
TRBV7-3 | . | CASSYGGNSGRDDTQYF
TRBV27 | . | CASSSTGPYEQYF
TRBV30 | . | CAWTPLVQGNYGYTF
TRBV20-1 | . | CSASGGQPGYTF
TRBV7-9 | . | CASSWEGGHQYF
TRBV11-2 | . | CASSRPGVEVF
TRBV30 | . | CAWSVQGQNIQYF
TRBV6-5 | once | CASSYSGEQYF
TRBV4-2 | . | CASSQEKAQGVIYGYTF
TRBV7-2 | . | CASSQGSLTETQYF
TRBV19 | . | CASSIPSLDNEQFF
TRBV9 | few | CASSGDRGRFDSPLHF
TRBV6-6 | . | CASSNLVRRSYNEQFF
TRBV24-1 | once | CATRWLDGYTF
TRBV4-3 | . | CASSQDRGRGPPLHF
TRBV6-4 | . | CASRIRDRANPNYGYTF
TRBV7-9 | once | CASSLRSGRGETQYF
TRBV19 | . | CASSLPTGLGFF
TRBV18 | . | CASSPGGTGANVLTF
TRBV5-1 | . | CASSSGQPGTEAFF
TRBV18 | . | CASSVLAGASETQYF
TRBV5-6 | . | CASSLQGQGAGELFF
TRBV27 | once | CATGQFSGANVLTF
TRBV5-1 | . | CASSLALAGNNEQFF
TRBV29-1 | . | CSVQDRQNTEAFF
TRBV7-2 | . | CASSLYETAGNTIYF
TRBV5-4 | . | CASSLARTGGYEQYF
TRBV9 | . | CASSVGLAGVDTQYF
TRBV19 | . | CASSILGLGDQPQHF
TRBV6-6 | . | CASSLGGTSYEQYF
TRBV6-2/TRBV6-3 | . | CASSPPGQGAYEQYF
TRBV29-1 | . | CSVETRVGGGYTF
TRBV5-1 | . | CASSYRLARNEQFF
TRBV3-1/TRBV3-2 | . | CASSQDLGTYYGYTF
TRBV6-6 | . | CASSPHGELFF
TRBV18 | . | CASSPRTGLYEQYF
TRBV10-3 | . | CAISEGGISTDTQYF
TRBV6-5 | . | CASSYSWGRAEKLFF
TRBV6-2/TRBV6-3 | . | CASSREETQYF
TRBV5-6 | . | CASSLQGAGYGYTF
TRBV18 | . | CASSPGTRGGWNEQYF
TRBV4-1 | . | CASSQRPGQGASTGELFF
TRBV19 | . | CASSPPWVRNEKLFF
TRBV23-1 | . | CASSQKGQGPLPSYNEQFF
TRBV7-8 | few | CASSFSQALNEKLFF
TRBV5-5 | . | CASSLEQGGQPQHF
TRBV6-2/TRBV6-3 | . | CASSSLGTNEKLFF
TRBV4-3 | . | CASSKERGTGELFF
TRBV7-7 | . | CASSRRGLAGDTQYF
TRBV21-1 | . | CASSKTPMGQAQGIHEQYF
TRBV7-2 | . | CASSFMPGGDTDTQYF
TRBV2 | . | CASSERQGTRGYTF
TRBV12-3/TRBV12-4 | . | CASLMGGGYTF
TRBV7-2 | . | CASSLEPYGGETQYF
TRBV24-1 | . | CATSDPGTGGNQPQHF